These 26 T cell receptor beta chains were all obtained from the same sample, sequenced in a study of blood T cells in healthy people across ages. The second PCR ran about 6 to 11 cycles with a sample-barcoded 5' primer and J-beta primers. MiXCR, applied by TCRdb to the 5' RACE reads, yields one record per CDR3 protein. The sample contains roughly 1,000,000 distinct CDR3 sequences, around 27% of which appear only once. The data were also submitted as part of a second study, on T cells of mothers and their children.

Sequencing was done on a sample of blood. Receptors originate from a girl aged 2-10 years in good health.

To note about this clonotype: Germline and junction disagree at one end, which may indicate a read error. The chain has TRBV7-7 and TRBJ2-5; 8 bases line up with TRBD2. CDR3 length: 17 residues. Germline V gives CDR1 SSHAT, CDR2 FNYEAQ (reference sequence). CDR3 protein: CASSLGASGLDQETQYF. The CDR3 nucleotides are TGTGCTAGCAGCTTAGGGGCTAGCGGGTTAGACCAAGAGACCCAGTACTTC.

This clonotype was seen more than once but under ten times. The V call is TRBV7-2, the J call TRBJ2-4, with D unresolved. This CDR3 is built from 13 residues. Germline CDR1 SGHTA, CDR2 FQGNSA. V lost 3 bases and J 5 bases, leaving 8 bases between the germline ends. CDR3 in DNA: TGTGCCAGCAGCTTTTCGGGCGAAAACATTCAGTACTTC. Protein sequence: CASSFSGENIQYF.

The V gene is TRBV7-9, the J gene TRBJ2-1; 9 bases align to TRBD1. Trimming cost V 6 bases and J 5 bases; bases outside gene matches: 8. This CDR3 has 15 residues. Germline V CDR1 and CDR2: SEHNR, FQNEAQ (reference sequence). CDR3 coding DNA: TGTGCCAGCAGTTACGGGACAGGGTTACACAATGAGCAGTTCTTC. This encodes CASSYGTGLHNEQFF.

This clonotype was seen ten or more times. This CDR3 reads CASSQSSYEQFF. DNA for the CDR3: TGTGCCAGCAGCCAGTCGAGCTATGAGCAGTTCTTC. The gene calls are TRBV6-2 or TRBV6-3 and TRBJ2-1; no reliable D call. Trimming took off 6 bases at V and 8 bases at J, with 11 bases between the two ends. The germline gives CDR1 MNHEY, CDR2 SVGEGT. The CDR3 covers 12 residues.

The chain links TRBV4-3 to TRBJ2-1; D possibly matches TRBD1 or TRBD2 (6 bases each). The V end was cut by 1 base, the J end by 2 bases, with 12 bases between. The length of the CDR3 is 16 residues. CDR1 LGHNA and CDR2 YSLEER come from the germline V gene. The CDR3 sequence is CASSQAPGAPYNEQFF. The CDR3 DNA sequence: TGCGCCAGCAGCCAAGCCCCGGGGGCCCCCTACAATGAGCAGTTCTTC.

V is TRBV12-5 and J is TRBJ1-1; tentatively, D is TRBD1 (5 bases). Per the germline V gene, CDR1 is LGHNT and CDR2 is FRNRAP. The CDR3 runs 12 residues. V was cut by 6 bases and J by 7 bases, with 12 bases left in between. The CDR3 DNA reads TGTGCTAGTGGCGAGGGGAACCTTGAAGCTTTCTTT. The encoded protein is CASGEGNLEAFF.

This clonotype was picked up a small number of times. The chain is built from TRBV20-1 and TRBJ2-1; no clear D gene. V dropped 5 bases and J dropped 0 bases, with 11 bases sitting between them. The germline gives CDR1 DFQATT, CDR2 SNEGSKA (reference sequence). The CDR3 consists of 14 residues. CDR3 amino acids: CSADLYSSYNEQFF. CDR3 in DNA: TGCAGTGCTGATCTATACAGCTCCTACAATGAGCAGTTCTTC.

V and J are TRBV6-2 or TRBV6-3 and TRBJ2-1, with D maybe TRBD2 (5 bases). CDR1 and CDR2 from the germline V gene are MNHEY and SVGEGT. V was pared by 0 bases and J by 5 bases, with 14 bases between. The CDR3 sequence is 16 residues long. The CDR3 DNA is TGTGCCAGCAGTTACTCTGGACTTGAGGCCCACAATGAGCAGTTCTTC. Translation gives CASSYSGLEAHNEQFF.

The rearrangement uses TRBV12-3 or TRBV12-4 and TRBJ1-1, with D possibly matching TRBD1 (5 bases). The ends were cut back, 7 bases at V and 4 bases at J, with 10 bases in the middle. There are 12 residues in the CDR3. This CDR3 reads CASTLGLTEAFF. The CDR3 nucleotides read TGTGCCAGCACTCTGGGGCTCACTGAAGCTTTCTTT.

The chain has TRBV28 and TRBJ2-7; 7 bases agree with TRBD1. The ends lost 8 bases at V and 3 bases at J; junction bases unmatched: 13. This CDR3 is built from 15 residues. Germline assignment: CDR1 MDHEN and CDR2 SYDVKM. This chain's CDR3 is CASSRRRDSLYEQYF. The CDR3 coding sequence is TGTGCCAGCTCCCGCCGCCGGGACAGCCTCTACGAGCAGTACTTC.

The chain employs TRBV6-6 and TRBJ1-2; 8 bases line up with TRBD1. After removal of 5 bases from V and 8 bases from J, the junction contained 7 bases not matched to a gene. From germline, CDR1 is MNHNY and CDR2 SVGAGI (reference sequence). The CDR3 loop spans 13 amino acids. CDR3 sequence: CASSAGGAEGYTF. DNA for the CDR3: TGTGCCAGCAGTGCAGGGGGCGCGGAAGGCTACACCTTC.

The CDR3 protein is CSARGQAGTKNIQYF. For the CDR3, the DNA is TGCAGTGCTAGAGGACAGGCTGGGACCAAAAACATTCAGTACTTC. The chain uses TRBV20-1 and TRBJ2-4, with D possibly TRBD1 on 6 matching bases. From germline, CDR1 is DFQATT and CDR2 SNEGSKA (reference sequence). V lost 1 base and J lost 2, with 12 bases in between. The CDR3 loop spans 15 amino acids.

This clonotype was seen only a few times. The V call is TRBV12-3 or TRBV12-4, the J call TRBJ1-2; maybe TRBD1 (6 bases). V was cut by 10 bases and J by 2 bases, with 17 bases left in between. CDR3 length: 14 amino acids. The CDR3 spells CANTPGHPNYGYTF. For the CDR3, the DNA is TGTGCCAACACCCCGGGACATCCGAACTATGGCTACACCTTC.

CDR3 protein: CASSAGGGGPNEQFF. CDR3 bases: TGTGCCAGCAGCGCGGGGGGTGGGGGTCCCAATGAGCAGTTCTTC. This chain links TRBV5-6 with TRBJ2-1, with 8 nucleotides matching TRBD2. The CDR3 is 15 amino acids. Germline CDR1 is SGHDT and CDR2 is YYEEEE. V shed 4 bases and J 6 bases; nucleotides not matched to a gene: 9.

The chain combines TRBV29-1 with TRBJ2-1; no clear D. V shed 1 base and J shed 13 bases, with 14 bases lying between them. Germline loops: CDR1 SQVTM, CDR2 ANQGSEA. CDR3 length: 12 residues. CDR3 residues: CSVEGESVQQFF. DNA of the CDR3: TGCAGCGTTGAAGGAGAATCGGTTCAACAGTTCTTC.

The chain uses TRBV2 and TRBJ2-2; D is ambiguous. In germline, CDR1 is SNHLY, CDR2 FYNNEI. The CDR3 runs to 13 residues. Trimming pared 9 bases from V and 1 base from J, leaving 9 bases between. CDR3 sequence (DNA): TGTGCCAGTAAGGACGAGAACACCGGGGAGCTGTTTTTT. Protein product: CASKDENTGELFF.

This sequence joins TRBV18 and TRBJ1-5; no reliable D call. The CDR3 contains 15 residues. Germline CDR1 reads KGHSH; CDR2 reads LQKENI. Trimming left V 1 base short and J 4 bases short, with 11 bases between. In DNA form, the CDR3 reads TGTGCCAGCTCACCACAGGACCATAAGAATCAGCCCCAGCATTTT. It encodes CASSPQDHKNQPQHF.

The chain uses TRBV4-1 and TRBJ2-1, with D unclear. Germline-derived CDR1 and CDR2 are MGHRA and YSYEKL. The CDR3 is 15 amino acids. Trimming took 2 bases from V and 7 from J, leaving 15 bases between them. The CDR3 nucleotides are TGCGCCAGCAGCCAAAGCTGGCAGGCCCTGAATGAGCAGTTCTTC. It is translated as CASSQSWQALNEQFF.

This clonotype has a handful of counts. The chain uses TRBV29-1 and TRBJ2-7; 11 bases line up with TRBD2. Germline V gene sequence: CDR1 SQVTM, CDR2 ANQGSEA. V lost 7 bases to trimming and J lost 3 bases; unmatched junction nucleotides: 11. The CDR3 is 15 residues long. The CDR3 DNA is TGCAGCGCCTACTTCCTAGCGGGGGGCCGCTACGAGCAGTACTTC. As protein: CSAYFLAGGRYEQYF.

This clonotype was counted only a few times. V and J are TRBV20-1 and TRBJ1-1; D possibly corresponds to TRBD1 (6 bases). V was cut by 5 bases and J by 1 base, with 17 bases left in between. The germline V gene has CDR1 DFQATT and CDR2 SNEGSKA (reference sequence). The CDR3 sequence is 15 residues long. The CDR3 bases are TGCAGTGCTCTCTCAAGGGGGAGTCGGAACACTGAAGCTTTCTTT. Translating gives CSALSRGSRNTEAFF.

The chain is built from TRBV6-2 or TRBV6-3 and TRBJ1-2, with D unresolved. The CDR3 has 12 residues. V lost 6 bases to trimming and J lost 8 bases, with 13 bases between them. Germline-derived CDR1 and CDR2 are MNHEY and SVGEGT. The CDR3 sequence is CASRTAGLGYTF. CDR3 DNA sequence: TGTGCCAGCAGGACGGCAGGCTTGGGCTACACCTTC.

This clonotype was detected a few times. The CDR3 here is CASSLFRGASYEQYF. In nucleotides, the CDR3 is TGTGCCAGCAGTTTATTCCGGGGGGCTTCCTACGAGCAGTACTTC. V gene TRBV27 combines with J gene TRBJ2-7, with D possibly TRBD2 on 7 matching bases. Trimming shortened V by 1 base and J by 1 base, and 11 bases separated the two germline ends. Germline V gene data show CDR1 as MNHEY and CDR2 as SMNVEV (reference sequence). This CDR3 spans 15 amino acids.

The chain recombines TRBV5-8 with TRBJ2-5; 10 positions match TRBD1. V gave up 0 bases and J gave up 4 bases; unmatched junction bases: 3. Germline CDR1 SGHTS, CDR2 YDEGEE. The CDR3 length is 15 residues. The CDR3: CASSLVGQGRETQYF. The CDR3 nucleotides are TGTGCCAGCAGCTTGGTGGGACAGGGGAGAGAGACCCAGTACTTC.

The rearrangement joins TRBV10-3 to TRBJ2-7, with TRBD2 matching over 7 bases. Germline V CDR1 and CDR2: ENHRY, SYGVKD. The CDR3 is 13 amino acids. With V trimmed by 6 bases and J by 7 bases, 9 bases remained unmatched. CDR3 sequence (DNA): TGTGCCATCAGGGGGGGGGGAATGGATGAGCAGTACTTC. Translated: CAIRGGGMDEQYF.

This clonotype was observed a few times. J is TRBJ2-5 and V is TRBV25-1; 12 nucleotides agree with TRBD1. Trimming took 8 bases from V and 4 from J; bases not matched to a gene: 8. The CDR3 consists of 15 residues. Germline loops: CDR1 MGHDK, CDR2 SYGVNS. The CDR3 is CASRGGTGGLETQYF. CDR3 DNA: TGTGCCAGCCGGGGGGGGACAGGGGGCCTAGAGACCCAGTACTTC. Full variable domain (outside the CDR3, taken from reference TRBV25-1 and TRBJ2-5): EADIYQTPRYLVIGTGKKITLECSQTMGHDKMYWYQQDPGMELHLIHYSYGVNSTEKGDLSSESTVSRIRTEHFPLTLESARPSHTSQYLCASRGGTGGLETQYFGPGTRLLVL.

The chain recombines TRBV7-9 with TRBJ2-5, with 7 bases identical to TRBD1. Germline assignment: CDR1 SEHNR and CDR2 FQNEAQ (reference sequence). CDR3 length: 15 amino acids. The V gene end was trimmed by 4 bases and the J gene end by 1 base; junction bases not matched to a gene: 6. CDR3 nucleotide sequence: TGTGCCAGCAGCTCCGGGACAGCAACCCAAGAGACCCAGTACTTC. Protein sequence: CASSSGTATQETQYF.